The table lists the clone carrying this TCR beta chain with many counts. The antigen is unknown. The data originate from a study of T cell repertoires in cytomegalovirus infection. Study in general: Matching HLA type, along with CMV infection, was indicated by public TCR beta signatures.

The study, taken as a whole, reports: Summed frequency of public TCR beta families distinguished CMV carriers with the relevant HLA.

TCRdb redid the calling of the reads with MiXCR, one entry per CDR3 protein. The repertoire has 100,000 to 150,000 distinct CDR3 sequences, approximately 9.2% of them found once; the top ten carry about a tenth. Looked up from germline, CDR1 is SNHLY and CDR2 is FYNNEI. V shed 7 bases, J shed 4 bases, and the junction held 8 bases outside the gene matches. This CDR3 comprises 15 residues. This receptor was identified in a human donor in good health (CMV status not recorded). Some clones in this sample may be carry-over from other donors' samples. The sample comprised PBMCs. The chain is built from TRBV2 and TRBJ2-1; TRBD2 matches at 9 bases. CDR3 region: CASKEGGGGYNEQFF. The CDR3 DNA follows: TGTGCCAGCAAGGAAGGCGGGGGGGGGTACAATGAGCAGTTCTTC.